This T cell receptor (beta chain) was recorded in a study of blood T cell repertoires in COVID-19. Study context: The analysed material was cDNA or gDNA that came from T cells, B-cell-depleted T cells, or PBMCs.

V shed 0 bases and J shed 2 bases, with 4 bases lying between them. There are 13 residues in the CDR3. Germline V gene sequence: CDR1 SGHRS, CDR2 YFSETQ. Enrollees, about 18 to 89 years old, lived in about two dozen US areas. Cohorts were based on clinical histories the participants reported. Contact with a PCR-confirmed or clinician-diagnosed COVID-19 case occurred within 2 weeks of entry. Assay: immunoSEQ multiplex PCR; the TCRdb copy retains only in-frame clones and omits some. The top ten hold about 0.78% of the sample, which has more than 300,000 clones, just over 90% seen once. The sequencing sample was made of PBMCs or T cells enriched from blood (not recorded which). This chain uses TRBV5-1 with TRBJ2-3; D uncertain. The TCR originated in a woman aged 40 to 55 who had been exposed to COVID-19. The CDR3: CASSLAYTDTQYF. DNA of the CDR3: TGCGCCAGCAGCTTGGCCTACACAGATACGCAGTATTTT.